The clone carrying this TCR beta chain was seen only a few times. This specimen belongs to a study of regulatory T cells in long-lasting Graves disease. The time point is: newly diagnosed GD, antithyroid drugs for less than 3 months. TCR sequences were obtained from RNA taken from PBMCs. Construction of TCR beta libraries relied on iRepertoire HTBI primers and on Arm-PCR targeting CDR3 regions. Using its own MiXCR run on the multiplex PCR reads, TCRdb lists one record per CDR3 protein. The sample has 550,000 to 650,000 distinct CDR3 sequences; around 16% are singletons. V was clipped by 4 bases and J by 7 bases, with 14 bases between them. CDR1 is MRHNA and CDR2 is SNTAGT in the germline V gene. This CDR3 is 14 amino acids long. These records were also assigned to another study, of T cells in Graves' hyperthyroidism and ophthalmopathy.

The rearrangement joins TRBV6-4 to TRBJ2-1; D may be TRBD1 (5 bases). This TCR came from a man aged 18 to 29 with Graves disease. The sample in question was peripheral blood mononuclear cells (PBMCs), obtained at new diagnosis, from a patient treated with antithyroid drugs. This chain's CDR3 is CASSGQPGQNEQFF. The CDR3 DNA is TGTGCCAGCAGTGGACAGCCCGGTCAAAATGAGCAGTTCTTC.